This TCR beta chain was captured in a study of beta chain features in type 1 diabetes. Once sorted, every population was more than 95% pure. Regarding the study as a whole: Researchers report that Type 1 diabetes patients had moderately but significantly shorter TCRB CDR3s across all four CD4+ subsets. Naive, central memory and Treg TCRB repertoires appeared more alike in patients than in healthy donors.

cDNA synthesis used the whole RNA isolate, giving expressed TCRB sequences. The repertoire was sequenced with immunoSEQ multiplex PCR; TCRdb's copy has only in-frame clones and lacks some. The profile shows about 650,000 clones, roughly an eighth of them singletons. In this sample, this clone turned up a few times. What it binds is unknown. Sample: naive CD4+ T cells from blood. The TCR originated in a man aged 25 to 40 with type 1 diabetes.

The CDR3 DNA reads TGTGCCAGCAGCTTGGGACACGGGTACGAGCAGTACTTC. This codes for CASSLGHGYEQYF. The J gene is TRBJ2-7, the V gene TRBV7-2; weak D call: TRBD1 (6 bases). CDR1 is SGHTA, CDR2 FQGNSA, per germline. The CDR3 totals 13 residues. Trimming cost V 3 bases and J 4 bases, with 10 bases left between them.